Listed here is a single TCR beta chain. The data stem from a study of T-cell memory formation after mild COVID-19. Via MiXCR, TCRdb re-called the 5' RACE reads, giving one row per CDR3 protein. This table holds approximately 300,000 distinct CDR3 sequences, approximately 19% found once. The CDR3 totals 14 residues. J gave up 4 bases and V 10 bases, and 12 bases lay outside the gene matches. Looked up from germline, CDR1 is MNHNS and CDR2 is SASEGT. The clonotype was recovered from a man younger than 30 who had mild COVID-19 (a few samples of this study predate the infection). Cell type and time point are not known. What was sequenced was PBMCs or a T cell subset sorted from them (not recorded which). The V gene is TRBV6-1, the J gene TRBJ1-2, with 7 bases lining up with TRBD1. The CDR3 nucleotides read TGTGCCACCGGACAGGTGGGGGTTACCTATGGCTACACCTTC. Translation gives CATGQVGVTYGYTF.